The rows below give T cell receptor beta chains drawn from one sample of a study of control samples from healthy donors and cancer patients. Method: immunoSEQ multiplex PCR; TCRdb's copy keeps in-frame clones and lacks some. The sample lists under 150,000 clones; 80% to 95% were seen once. The sample comprised blood. The receptor set was obtained from a man under 40 in good health. CDR3s include the opening cysteine and the closing phenylalanine or tryptophan.

V gene: TRBV11-1; CDR3 protein: CASSLFSGANTGELFF
V gene: TRBV5-4; CDR3 protein: CASSFGAGPRDGYTF
V gene: TRBV6-6; CDR3 protein: CASSQSYLKEQYF
V gene: TRBV5-4; CDR3 protein: CASSWDRGRETQYF
V gene: TRBV7-9; CDR3 protein: CASSLAQGVDEQYF
V gene: TRBV7-8; CDR3 protein: CASSRGLSSSYNEQFF
V gene: TRBV5-6; CDR3 protein: CASSQPTRTTESPLHF
V gene: TRBV6-5; CDR3 protein: CASSSAGGAGTGELFF
V gene: TRBV10-1; CDR3 protein: CASSDTTAEQFF
V gene: TRBV29-1; CDR3 protein: CSVVTGLAGETQYF
V gene: TRBV7-6; CDR3 protein: CASSRTSASYEQYF
V gene: TRBV28; CDR3 protein: CASTKWDSDSNQPQHF
V gene: TRBV7-9; CDR3 protein: CASSLYGNTEAFF
V gene: TRBV7-9; CDR3 protein: CASSSYPGPHGYTF
V gene: TRBV6-1; CDR3 protein: CASSEERETREQYF
V gene: TRBV11-3; CDR3 protein: CASRTQQGPGNTIYF
V gene: TRBV29-1; CDR3 protein: CSVAIVGGEQYF
V gene: TRBV7-9; CDR3 protein: CASSATGGGTDTQYF
V gene: TRBV6-5; CDR3 protein: CASRPEVAYEQYF
V gene: TRBV5-1; CDR3 protein: CASSLGSGLSTDTQYF
V gene: TRBV7-8; CDR3 protein: CASSLALSGFRNEQYF
V gene: TRBV28; CDR3 protein: CASSSARGRPVEKLFF
V gene: TRBV6-5; CDR3 protein: CASSSPGREGGYTF
V gene: TRBV11-2; CDR3 protein: CASRDREPNQPQHF
V gene: TRBV9; CDR3 protein: CASSVDPNGAQHF
V gene: TRBV20-1; CDR3 protein: CSARAGIAFF
V gene: TRBV24-1; CDR3 protein: CATSGAANTEAFF
V gene: TRBV29-1; CDR3 protein: CSVTVGSNQPQHF
V gene: TRBV28; CDR3 protein: CASSGPNPLSGNTIYF
V gene: TRBV2; CDR3 protein: CASSPIAGDTQYF
V gene: TRBV7-9; CDR3 protein: CASMGLSHEQYF
V gene: TRBV27; CDR3 protein: CASSFLVQGVYQPQHF
V gene: TRBV7-2; CDR3 protein: CASSEAVVVSYEQYF
V gene: TRBV29-1; CDR3 protein: CSAPTGGGNTEAFF